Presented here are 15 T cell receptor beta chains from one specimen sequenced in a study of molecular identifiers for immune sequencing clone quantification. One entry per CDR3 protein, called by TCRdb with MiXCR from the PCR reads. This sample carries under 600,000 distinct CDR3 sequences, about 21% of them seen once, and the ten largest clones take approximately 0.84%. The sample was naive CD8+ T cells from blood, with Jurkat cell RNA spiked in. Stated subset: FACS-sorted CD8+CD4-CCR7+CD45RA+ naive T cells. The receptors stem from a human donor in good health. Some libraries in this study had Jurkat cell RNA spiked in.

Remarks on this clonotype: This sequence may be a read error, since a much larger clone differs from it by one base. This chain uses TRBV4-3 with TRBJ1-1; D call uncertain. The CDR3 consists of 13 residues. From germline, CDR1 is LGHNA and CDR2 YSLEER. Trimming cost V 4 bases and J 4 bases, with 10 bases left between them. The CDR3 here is CASSLSPGTEAFF. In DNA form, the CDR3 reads TGCGCCAGCAGCCTCTCCCCGGGCACTGAAGCTTTCTTT.

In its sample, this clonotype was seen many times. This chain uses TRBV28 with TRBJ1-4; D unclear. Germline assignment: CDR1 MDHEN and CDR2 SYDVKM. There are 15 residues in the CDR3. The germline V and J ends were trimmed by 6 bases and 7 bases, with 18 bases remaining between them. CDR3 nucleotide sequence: TGTGCCAGCAGAGCTACCGGGCCGTGGACTGAAAAACTGTTTTTT. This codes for CASRATGPWTEKLFF. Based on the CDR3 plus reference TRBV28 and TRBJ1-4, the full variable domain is DVKVTQSSRYLVKRTGEKVFLECVQDMDHENMFWYRQDPGLGLRLIYFSYDVKMKEKGDIPEGYSVSREKKERFSLILESASTNQTSMYLCASRATGPWTEKLFFGSGTQLSVL.

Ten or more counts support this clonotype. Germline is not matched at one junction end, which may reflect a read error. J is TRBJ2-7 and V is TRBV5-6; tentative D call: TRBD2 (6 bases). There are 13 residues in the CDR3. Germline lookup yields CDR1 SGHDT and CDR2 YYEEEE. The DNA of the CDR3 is TGTGCCAGCAGCTGGGGGGACTCCCACGAGCAGTACTTC. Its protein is CASSWGDSHEQYF.

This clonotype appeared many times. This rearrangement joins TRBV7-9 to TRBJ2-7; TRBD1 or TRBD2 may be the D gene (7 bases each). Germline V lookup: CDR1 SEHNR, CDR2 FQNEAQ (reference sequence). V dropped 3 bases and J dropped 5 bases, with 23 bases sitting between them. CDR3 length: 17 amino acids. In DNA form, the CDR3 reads TGTGCCAGCAGCTTTCTGTCGAGGGGGCGGGAGCCCGACGAGCAGTACTTC. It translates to CASSFLSRGREPDEQYF.

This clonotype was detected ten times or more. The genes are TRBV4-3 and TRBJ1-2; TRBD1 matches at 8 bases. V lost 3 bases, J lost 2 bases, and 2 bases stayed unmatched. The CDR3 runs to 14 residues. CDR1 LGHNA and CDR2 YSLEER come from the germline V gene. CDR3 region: CASSQDRVNYGYTF. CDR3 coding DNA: TGCGCCAGCAGCCAGGACAGGGTCAACTATGGCTACACCTTC.

CDR3 protein: CASSLLQGQETQYF. The CDR3 DNA reads as TGTGCCAGCAGCTTGCTCCAGGGCCAAGAGACCCAGTACTTC. The chain employs TRBV5-6 and TRBJ2-5; the D gene is possibly TRBD1 (5 bases). The germline CDR1 and CDR2 sequences are SGHDT and YYEEEE. The CDR3 totals 14 residues. With 1 base removed from V and 1 base from J, the gap between germline ends came to 8 bases.

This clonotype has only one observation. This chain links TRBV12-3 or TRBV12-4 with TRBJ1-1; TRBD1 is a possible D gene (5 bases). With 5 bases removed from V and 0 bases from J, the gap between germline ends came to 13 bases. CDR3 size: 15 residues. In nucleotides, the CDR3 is TGTGCCAGCAGTCCACCCGGGGCTATGAACACTGAAGCTTTCTTT. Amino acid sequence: CASSPPGAMNTEAFF.

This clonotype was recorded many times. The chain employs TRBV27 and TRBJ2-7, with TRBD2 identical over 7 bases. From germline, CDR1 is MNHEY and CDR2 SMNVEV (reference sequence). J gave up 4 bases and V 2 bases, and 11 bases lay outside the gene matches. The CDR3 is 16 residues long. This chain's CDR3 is CASSLMPGGSIYEQYF. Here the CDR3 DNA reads TGTGCCAGCAGTTTAATGCCTGGCGGGAGCATTTACGAGCAGTACTTC.

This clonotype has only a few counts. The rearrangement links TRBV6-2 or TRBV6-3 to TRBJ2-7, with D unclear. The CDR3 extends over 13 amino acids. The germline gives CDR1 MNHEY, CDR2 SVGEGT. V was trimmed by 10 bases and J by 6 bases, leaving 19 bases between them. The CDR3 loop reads CATRDPSLGEQYF. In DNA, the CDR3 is TGTGCCACCCGAGACCCATCTCTGGGCGAGCAGTACTTC.

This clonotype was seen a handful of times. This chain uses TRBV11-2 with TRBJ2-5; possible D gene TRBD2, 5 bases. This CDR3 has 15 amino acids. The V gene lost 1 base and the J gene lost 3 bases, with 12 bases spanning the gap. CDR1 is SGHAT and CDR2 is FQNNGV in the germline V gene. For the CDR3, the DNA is TGTGCCAGCAGCTTAGGATTTGGAGGCGAAGAGACCCAGTACTTC. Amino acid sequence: CASSLGFGGEETQYF.

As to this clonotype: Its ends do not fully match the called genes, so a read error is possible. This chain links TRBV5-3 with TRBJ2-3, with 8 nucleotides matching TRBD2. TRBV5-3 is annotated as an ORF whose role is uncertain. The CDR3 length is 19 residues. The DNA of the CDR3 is TGTGCCAGCAGCTTGTTTTGGAGCGGGAGTTCAGCTGGCACAGATACGCAGTATTTT. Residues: CASSLFWSGSSAGTDTQYF.

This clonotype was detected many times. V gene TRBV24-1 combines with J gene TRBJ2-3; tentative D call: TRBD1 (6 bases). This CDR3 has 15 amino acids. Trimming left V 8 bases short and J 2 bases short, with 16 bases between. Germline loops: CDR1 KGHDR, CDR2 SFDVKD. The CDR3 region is CATMAGAGVTDTQYF. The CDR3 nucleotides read TGTGCCACCATGGCAGGGGCTGGAGTCACAGATACGCAGTATTTT.

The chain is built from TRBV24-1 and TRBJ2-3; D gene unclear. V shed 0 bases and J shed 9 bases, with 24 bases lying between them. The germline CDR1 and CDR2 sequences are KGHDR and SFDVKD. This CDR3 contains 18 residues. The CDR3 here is CATSDLDVGDPTSSTQYF. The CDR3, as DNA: TGTGCCACCAGTGATTTGGACGTAGGAGACCCTACCTCCTCCACGCAGTATTTT.

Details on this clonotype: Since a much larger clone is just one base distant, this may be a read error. The CDR3, as DNA: TGTGCCAGCAGCTCGAGGGGACTATCATTCGAGCTGTACTTC. It yields the protein CASSSRGLSFELYF. This chain links TRBV7-8 with TRBJ2-7; 7 bases match TRBD2. Germline V gene sequence: CDR1 SGHVS, CDR2 FQNEAQ. The CDR3 sequence is 14 residues long.

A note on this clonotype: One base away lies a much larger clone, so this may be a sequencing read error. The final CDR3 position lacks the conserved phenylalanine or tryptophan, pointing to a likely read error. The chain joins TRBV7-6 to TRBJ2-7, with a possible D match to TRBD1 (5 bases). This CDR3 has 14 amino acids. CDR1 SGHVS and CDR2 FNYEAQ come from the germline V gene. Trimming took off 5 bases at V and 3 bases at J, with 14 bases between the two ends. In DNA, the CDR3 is TGTGCCAGCAGCACTACCGAAGGGGTCTACGAGCAGTACCTC. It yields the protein CASSTTEGVYEQYL.